Sequencing of this TCR beta chain was carried out in a study of blood T cell repertoires in COVID-19. Study overall: Sites across the United States, Italy and Spain contributed samples from acute and convalescent COVID-19. PBMCs, B-cell-depleted T cells, or T cells were the source of the cDNA or gDNA that made up the material.

V shed 9 bases and J shed 4 bases, with 15 bases lying between them. CDR1 and CDR2 (germline): LNHDA, SQIVND (reference sequence). The CDR3 consists of 14 residues. Authors' methods: Reference gene primer amplification gave nucleated cell count estimates. TCRdb's copy holds only in-frame clones and misses some; the assay was immunoSEQ multiplex PCR. The V and J calls and clone size are taken from that table; D and trimming were inferred from the DNA. In the table there are 35,000 to 45,000 clones, about nine tenths of which are singletons. The sequence derives from a man in his 60s with acute or convalescent COVID-19. J is TRBJ1-4 and V is TRBV19; weak D call: TRBD1 (5 bases). The sample comprised peripheral blood. The chain's CDR3 is CASGLGGVNEKLFF. The CDR3 nucleotides are TGTGCCAGCGGACTCGGGGGAGTTAATGAAAAACTGTTTTTT.